Below are 29 T cell receptor beta chains sequenced from a single sample in a study of T cell repertoires in cytomegalovirus infection. TCRdb redid the calling of the reads with MiXCR, one entry per CDR3 protein. The repertoire holds approximately 500,000 distinct CDR3 sequences, with 16% as singletons. What was sequenced was CD8+ T cells from PBMCs. The receptors come from a human donor in good health (CMV status not recorded). Some clones in this sample may be carry-over from other donors' samples.

The sample holds many counts of this clonotype. The rearrangement joins TRBV11-2 to TRBJ2-5; D possibly corresponds to TRBD2 (6 bases). V lost 1 base, J lost 2 bases, and 11 bases lay in between. Germline V gene sequence: CDR1 SGHAT, CDR2 FQNNGV. CDR3 length equals 15 residues. The CDR3 region is CASSLAPSGQETQYF. Written as DNA, the CDR3 is TGTGCCAGCAGCTTAGCCCCCAGCGGGCAAGAGACCCAGTACTTC.

The gene calls are TRBV28 and TRBJ1-5, with a tentative D call TRBD1 (5 bases). From germline, CDR1 is MDHEN and CDR2 SYDVKM. V lost 2 bases to trimming and J lost 1 base, with 18 bases between them. This CDR3 region has 18 residues. The CDR3 DNA is TGTGCCAGCAGTTTAACATTTCAGGGTCCTAGAAGCAATCAGCCCCAGCATTTT. The encoded protein is CASSLTFQGPRSNQPQHF.

In its sample, this clonotype was seen many times. The V gene is TRBV7-2, the J gene TRBJ2-7; TRBD2 matches at 7 bases. CDR3 length: 14 amino acids. Germline lookup yields CDR1 SGHTA and CDR2 FQGNSA. The junction had 5 bases not matched to a gene; V was cut back by 6 bases and J by 0 bases. For the CDR3, the DNA is TGTGCCAGCAGTTGGGGGGGGACCTCCTACGAGCAGTACTTC. This sequence encodes CASSWGGTSYEQYF.

The rearrangement joins TRBV28 to TRBJ2-6, with 7 positions matching TRBD1. Germline CDR1 and CDR2: MDHEN and SYDVKM. V gave up 6 bases and J gave up 4 bases; unmatched junction bases: 9. The CDR3 contains 16 residues. CDR3 residues: CASREGTAGGANVLTF. CDR3 sequence (DNA): TGTGCCAGCAGGGAAGGGACAGCCGGGGGGGCCAACGTCCTGACTTTC.

The CDR3 coding sequence is TGTGCCAGCAGCTACAGGGGAGAGCAGTTCTTC. As protein: CASSYRGEQFF. The chain joins TRBV7-8 to TRBJ2-1, with TRBD1 matching 7 bases. Germline CDR1 SGHVS, CDR2 FQNEAQ. Trimming took 4 bases from V and 10 from J; bases not matched to a gene: 1. The CDR3 spans 11 residues.

This clonotype was seen ten or more times. The gene calls are TRBV6-1 and TRBJ2-1; unclear D gene. Trimming removed 0 bases at V and 4 bases at J, with 4 bases between. This CDR3 is 13 amino acids long. CDR1 MNHNS and CDR2 SASEGT come from the germline V gene. CDR3 region: CASSEAWYNEQFF. The CDR3 DNA follows: TGTGCCAGCAGTGAAGCATGGTACAATGAGCAGTTCTTC.

This clonotype was seen ten or more times. The gene calls are TRBV12-5 and TRBJ2-3, with 7 positions matching TRBD1. Trimming at V came to 6 bases and at J to 2 bases, leaving 5 bases not matched to a gene. CDR3 length: 14 residues. Germline CDR1 LGHNT, CDR2 FRNRAP. The CDR3 region is CASGSGQYTDTQYF. Here the CDR3 DNA reads TGTGCTAGTGGCTCGGGACAGTACACAGATACGCAGTATTTT.

The genes are TRBV9 and TRBJ1-6; D unresolved. The CDR3 has 17 residues. V lost 0 bases and J lost 0, with 10 bases in between. CDR1 SGDLS and CDR2 YYNGEE come from the germline V gene. CDR3 DNA: TGTGCCAGCAGCGTAGAGGGAACCCTCTCCTATAATTCACCCCTCCACTTT. This translates into CASSVEGTLSYNSPLHF.

The J gene is TRBJ2-2, the V gene TRBV15; TRBD1 agrees at 9 bases. There are 16 residues in the CDR3. The germline V gene has CDR1 LNHNV and CDR2 YYDKDF (reference sequence). With V trimmed by 1 base and J by 5 bases, 5 bases remained unmatched. This chain's CDR3 is CATSRGTGVSTGELFF. CDR3 nucleotide sequence: TGTGCCACCAGCAGAGGGACAGGGGTTTCGACCGGGGAGCTGTTTTTT. Full variable domain (missing parts from reference TRBV15 and TRBJ2-2): DAMVIQNPRYQVTQFGKPVTLSCSQTLNHNVMYWYQQKSSQAPKLLFHYYDKDFNNEADTPDNFQSRRPNTSFCFLDIRSPGLGDTAMYLCATSRGTGVSTGELFFGEGSRLTVL.

This chain links TRBV9 with TRBJ1-2; 7 nucleotides align to TRBD1. J was trimmed by 4 bases and V by 0 bases; bases with no gene match: 21. This CDR3 has 20 residues. CDR1 SGDLS and CDR2 YYNGEE come from the germline V gene. The CDR3 bases are TGTGCCAGCAGCGTAGCCCCCAGACAGGGTAATCAAGGGGGGCTCTATGGCTACACCTTC. Encoded protein: CASSVAPRQGNQGGLYGYTF.

At least ten counts were recorded for this clonotype. The chain combines TRBV6-5 with TRBJ2-5; TRBD1 matches at 9 bases. The V gene's germline CDR1 is MNHEY and CDR2 SVGAGI. The V gene end was trimmed by 0 bases and the J gene end by 4 bases; junction bases not matched to a gene: 3. The CDR3 is 15 amino acids. CDR3 sequence (DNA): TGTGCCAGCAGTTACTCGGGACAGGGCGTAGAGACCCAGTACTTC. It encodes CASSYSGQGVETQYF.

The genes are TRBV5-1 and TRBJ2-7; no firm D call. Trimming left V 5 bases short and J 2 bases short, with 17 bases between. Germline V gene lookup returns CDR1 SGHRS and CDR2 YFSETQ. CDR3 size: 15 residues. The CDR3 nucleotides are TGCGCCAGCAGGTGGGCCGGGTCAGTAACCTACGAGCAGTACTTC. This sequence encodes CASRWAGSVTYEQYF.

This clonotype was recorded at least ten times. This chain links TRBV12-3 or TRBV12-4 with TRBJ2-1; TRBD2 matches at 12 bases. This CDR3 is 14 amino acids long. The CDR3 sequence: CASGRLAGDNEQFF. The CDR3 DNA sequence: TGTGCTTCCGGGAGACTAGCGGGAGACAATGAGCAGTTCTTC.

This rearrangement joins TRBV19 to TRBJ1-5; possible D gene TRBD1, 6 bases. CDR1 and CDR2 (germline): LNHDA, SQIVND (reference sequence). Deletions cut 7 bases from V and 0 bases from J, with 13 bases between. The CDR3 consists of 15 residues. CDR3 nucleotide sequence: TGTGCCAGTATTTGGGGGGGACATAGCAATCAGCCCCAGCATTTT. Protein product: CASIWGGHSNQPQHF.

This clonotype was counted a few times. The rearrangement joins TRBV19 to TRBJ2-7, with unresolved D. CDR3 length equals 14 residues. Trimming shortened V by 0 bases and J by 2 bases, and 8 bases separated the two germline ends. CDR1 is LNHDA, CDR2 SQIVND, per germline (reference sequence). DNA for the CDR3: TGTGCCAGTAGTATAGACGCAGAGGCCTACGAGCAGTACTTC. Protein: CASSIDAEAYEQYF.

The gene calls are TRBV30 and TRBJ1-2; D is unresolved. Germline V gene sequence: CDR1 GTSNPN, CDR2 SVGIG (reference sequence). The CDR3 loop spans 14 amino acids. V lost 0 bases and J 8 bases, leaving 16 bases between the germline ends. The CDR3 nucleotides are TGTGCCTGGAGTGTACAAGCCGCCCGCGACGGCTACACCTTC. This codes for CAWSVQAARDGYTF.

The gene calls are TRBV4-1 and TRBJ2-7; D remains unclear. CDR1 and CDR2 from the germline V gene are MGHRA and YSYEKL. The CDR3 covers 13 residues. V shed 2 bases and J shed 5 bases, with 10 bases lying between them. CDR3 in DNA: TGCGCCAGCAGCCAACTACAAGGGAACGAGCAGTACTTC. Translating it yields CASSQLQGNEQYF.

This clonotype was counted only a few times. This chain links TRBV27 with TRBJ1-2; TRBD1 aligns across 11 bases. CDR1 and CDR2 (germline): MNHEY, SMNVEV (reference sequence). The CDR3 has 14 residues. Unmatched junction bases numbered 8, after V lost 7 bases and J lost 7 bases. The CDR3 loop is CASTPGTGGSGYTF. CDR3 DNA sequence: TGTGCCAGCACCCCCGGGACAGGGGGGAGTGGCTACACCTTC.

The V gene is TRBV27, the J gene TRBJ2-2; 16 bases are shared with TRBD2. Germline-derived CDR1 and CDR2 are MNHEY and SMNVEV (reference sequence). This CDR3 region has 14 residues. V trimming: 7 bases; J trimming: 12 bases; junction bases outside the gene matches: 5. CDR3 in DNA: TGTGCCAGCAAGCCGGGACTAGCGGGAGGGAAGCTGTTTTTT. Its protein is CASKPGLAGGKLFF.

This clonotype appeared a few times. The chain is built from TRBV27 and TRBJ2-3, with 8 positions matching TRBD1. Germline V gene sequence: CDR1 MNHEY, CDR2 SMNVEV (reference sequence). V lost 6 bases to trimming and J lost 3 bases; unmatched junction nucleotides: 8. The CDR3 loop spans 15 amino acids. The CDR3 spells CASSRDRGRTDTQYF. DNA for the CDR3: TGTGCCAGCAGCCGAGACAGGGGAAGAACAGATACGCAGTATTTT.

This clonotype was counted at least ten times. The V call is TRBV12-3 or TRBV12-4, the J call TRBJ1-5, with D tentatively TRBD1 (5 bases). V shed 6 bases and J shed 2 bases, with 14 bases lying between them. The length of the CDR3 is 15 residues. The chain's CDR3 is CASSLTGMGNQPQHF. In nucleotides, the CDR3 is TGTGCCAGCAGCTTAACAGGCATGGGCAATCAGCCCCAGCATTTT.

Concerning this clonotype itself: The junction differs from germline at one of its ends, possibly a read error. The chain combines TRBV11-2 with TRBJ2-1, with D unclear. The CDR3 totals 15 residues. Germline V CDR1 and CDR2: SGHAT, FQNNGV. CDR3 region: CTSSLDLREGNEQFF. The CDR3 coding sequence is TGTACCAGCAGCTTAGACCTAAGGGAAGGTAATGAGCAGTTCTTC.

This clonotype was seen many times. This chain uses TRBV12-3 or TRBV12-4 with TRBJ1-1; D unresolved. The CDR3 is 11 amino acids. V shed 7 bases and J shed 0 bases, with 3 bases lying between them. The CDR3 is CASIMNTEAFF. The CDR3 DNA is TGTGCCAGCATCATGAACACTGAAGCTTTCTTT.

This clonotype was seen at least ten times. The DNA for the CDR3 is TGTGCCAGCTCAGGGTATGGAGAGCGGGACTCCTACAATGAGCAGTTCTTC. It codes for CASSGYGERDSYNEQFF. The chain links TRBV28 to TRBJ2-1; TRBD2 matches 7 bases. This CDR3 comprises 17 residues. With V trimmed by 8 bases and J by 0 bases, 13 bases remained unmatched. Looked up from germline, CDR1 is MDHEN and CDR2 is SYDVKM.

This clonotype was found many times. The CDR3 protein is CASSQPQTGGTEAFF. The CDR3 bases are TGTGCCAGCAGCCAGCCTCAGACAGGGGGAACTGAAGCTTTCTTT. The chain has TRBV4-2 and TRBJ1-1, with 9 bases matching TRBD1. Losses at the gene ends were 3 bases for V and 5 bases for J; bases not matched to a gene: 7. This CDR3 has 15 residues. Germline V CDR1 and CDR2: LGHNA, YNFKEQ.

This clonotype was detected ten times or more. The genes are TRBV7-9 and TRBJ1-5, with 7 bases lining up with TRBD1. Per germline, CDR1 SEHNR and CDR2 FQNEAQ (reference sequence). The junction had 8 bases not matched to a gene; V was cut back by 4 bases and J by 5 bases. The CDR3 is 15 residues long. For the CDR3, the DNA is TGTGCCAGCAGCTCCACAGGGGATCGGGATCAGCCCCAGCATTTT. It encodes CASSSTGDRDQPQHF.

This clonotype was counted a few times. The CDR3 spells CAISDRDGLTEQFF. DNA of the CDR3: TGTGCCATCAGTGATAGGGATGGTCTCACTGAGCAGTTCTTC. V gene TRBV10-3 combines with J gene TRBJ2-1; D is ambiguous. Germline-derived CDR1 and CDR2 are ENHRY and SYGVKD. Trimming removed 3 bases at V and 9 bases at J, with 15 bases between. This CDR3 comprises 14 residues.

The chain recombines TRBV11-1 with TRBJ2-3, with D possibly being TRBD2 (5 bases). V was pared by 10 bases and J by 4 bases, with 21 bases between. CDR3 length: 15 amino acids. In germline, CDR1 is SGHAT, CDR2 FQDESV (reference sequence). The chain's CDR3 is CATTPSRVQADTQYF. CDR3 bases: TGTGCCACCACCCCGTCGAGGGTCCAGGCAGATACGCAGTATTTT. Complete variable domain (other parts from reference TRBV11-1 and TRBJ2-3): EAEVAQSPRYKITEKSQAVAFWCDPISGHATLYWYRQILGQGPELLVQFQDESVVDDSQLPKDRFSAERLKGVDSTLKIQPAELGDSAMYLCATTPSRVQADTQYFGPGTRLTVL.

This clonotype has a count of ten or more. The CDR3 bases are TGTGCCAGCAGTGACGGGGGGCTAAATGGCTACACCTTC. Its translation is CASSDGGLNGYTF. The chain has TRBV6-1 and TRBJ1-2; a possible D gene is TRBD1 (6 bases). Germline V gives CDR1 MNHNS, CDR2 SASEGT. Trimming left V 3 bases short and J 6 bases short, with 11 bases between. CDR3 length equals 13 residues.